Below, one T cell receptor (beta chain) is given with its context. Its antigen is unidentified. This sample is drawn from a study of blood T cells in healthy people across ages. General study findings and limits: Unsorted PBMCs ruled out conclusive naive versus antigen-experienced comparison. The CMV status of each donor remained undetermined, and this could have confounded shifts in expanded clonotypes.

The CDR3 runs to 16 residues. CDR1 is SGDLS, CDR2 YYNGEE, per germline. Trimming shortened V by 4 bases and J by 0 bases, and 16 bases separated the two germline ends. A second roughly 7 to 11 cycle PCR used barcoded and J-beta primers. With 12 random nucleotides, a template-switch adaptor tagged each individual cDNA molecule. TCRdb used MiXCR to reprocess the 5' RACE reads, holding one entry per CDR3 protein. The sample holds roughly 570,000 distinct CDR3 sequences, roughly 29% seen once. Each sample used at least 6 million PBMCs. V usage is TRBV9 and J usage is TRBJ1-2; a possible D gene is TRBD1 (5 bases). The specimen sequenced was blood. The origin of this receptor is an older woman in good health. CDR3 sequence reads: CASSQAAGTPNYGYTF. The CDR3, as DNA: TGTGCCAGCAGCCAGGCGGCAGGGACTCCTAACTATGGCTACACCTTC.